Listed here is a single T cell receptor (beta chain). Its antigen is unknown. One base away there is no much larger clone; base qualities are not given. CDR1 is given as PRHDT and CDR2 as FYEKMQ, both from the germline V gene (reference sequence). CDR3 length: 16 amino acids, cysteine to phenylalanine. Solely the CDR3 DNA is kept, with 48 bases framed from the first base. A distance of 15 bases separates the germline ends of V and J, which lose 4 bases and 2 bases respectively. Libraries were prepared through the immunoSEQ multiplex PCR assay. TCRdb took this table from immuneACCESS and kept in-frame rearrangements with V and J called. Such tables lack part of the clones; where checked against another copy, unresolved V genes explain under half of the gap, and the rest is unexplained. Recorded for this sample are roughly 40,000 clones; about 91% of them occurred a single time. 0.75% to 1% of the sample goes to the ten largest clones.

Checkpoint therapy was initiated 14 to 28 days after autologous transplant, and ipilimumab was administered at 1 mg/kg intravenously on day 1 of selected weeks. Patients received nivolumab at 3 mg/kg intravenously on day 1 of weeks 1, 4, 7, 10, and every two weeks through week 26. The study was a Phase Ib clinical trial testing combined checkpoint inhibition with ipilimumab and nivolumab as consolidation after autologous stem cell transplantation. These data belong to a study of ipilimumab plus nivolumab after autologous stem cell transplantation (dated by TCRdb to 2020 to 2023). The study in broad terms: The median number of doses received by trial patients was 5 for ipilimumab and about eight for nivolumab. Patients undergoing autologous transplant for high-risk diffuse large B cell lymphoma, mature T cell lymphoma, or multiple myeloma were enrolled in the trial. Patients in the myeloma cohort were either high-risk and transplant-naive or had relapsed within 3 years of a first autologous transplant. The intent-to-treat population of the trial was made up of 35 to 40 patients.

The paper as a whole reports these results and caveats: Per the authors, a biologic rationale for further study of the post-transplant checkpoint inhibition approach was offered by T cell receptor repertoire, regulatory T cell phenotype and gut microbiota profiles. The authors concluded that, as post-transplant consolidation, combined checkpoint inhibition appeared tolerable.

The sequences come from PBMCs, collected in a trial of ipilimumab plus nivolumab as post-transplant consolidation. This chain joins TRBV13 to TRBJ2-1; a tentative D match to TRBD2 spans 5 bases. The clonotype was recovered from a male donor with multiple myeloma. The CDR3: CASSSKRRLTYNEQFF. The DNA is TGTGCCAGCAGCTCGAAGCGGAGGCTAACCTACAATGAGCAGTTCTTC.